The rows below give T cell receptor beta chains drawn from one sample of a study of T cell changes during pregnancy in multiple sclerosis. Sequencing used immunoSEQ multiplex PCR; TCRdb keeps in-frame clones, though not all of them. This sample yields around 130,000 clones, of which 80% to 95% are seen a single time; 6.2% belongs to the top ten. The material sequenced was peripheral blood, taken before pregnancy. Receptor source: a female donor with multiple sclerosis, enrolled in a pregnancy study. CDR3s include the opening cysteine and the closing phenylalanine or tryptophan. D genes are given only for firm matches. Size tells how often a clone was seen (once, few, many) or the class of an expanded clone, and some rows leave it out.

size | D | J | V | DNA | CDR3
NA | NA | TRBJ2-7 | TRBV5-1 | TGCGCCAGCAGCTTGGACTTAGCGGGACAGAAGTCCTACGAGCAGTACTTC | CASSLDLAGQKSYEQYF
NA | NA | TRBJ1-1 | TRBV5-6 | TGTGCCAGCAGCTTCCGTTCGGCGGGGAACACTGAAGCTTTCTTT | CASSFRSAGNTEAFF
NA | TRBD2 | TRBJ2-7 | TRBV7-3 | TGTGCCAGCAGCTTGGGGCTAGCGGGAGTCCACGAGCAGTACTTC | CASSLGLAGVHEQYF
NA | TRBD1 | TRBJ2-7 | TRBV6-6 | TGTGCCAGCAGTTCCGGGACAGCTTACTACGAGCAGTACTTC | CASSSGTAYYEQYF
NA | TRBD1 | TRBJ2-5 | TRBV7-2 | TGTGCCAGCAGCCCACGGACAGGGGTTGGAGAGACCCAGTACTTC | CASSPRTGVGETQYF
NA | NA | TRBJ1-2 | TRBV5-6 | TGTGCCAGCAGCTTGGCTGCGGGAGATGGCTACACCTTC | CASSLAAGDGYTF
NA | NA | TRBJ1-5 | TRBV21-1 | TGTGCCAGCAGCAAAGGGACAGGGGAAGGCAATCAGCCCCAGCATTTT | CASSKGTGEGNQPQHF
NA | NA | TRBJ2-6 | TRBV7-2 | TGTGCCAGCAGCTTAGCGGGGGCAGCTGGGGCCAACGTCCTGACTTTC | CASSLAGAAGANVLTF
NA | TRBD1 | TRBJ1-2 | TRBV7-6 | TGTGCCAGCAGCCCATCCCACAGGGGTTCCGGTGGCTACACCTTC | CASSPSHRGSGGYTF
NA | NA | TRBJ2-3 | TRBV9 | TGTGCCAGCAGCGTAGACCTATCTAGCACAGATACGCAGTATTTT | CASSVDLSSTDTQYF
NA | NA | TRBJ2-7 | TRBV6-6 | TGTGCCAGCAGTTACTTCGGCTCGGGGGACGAGCAGTACTTC | CASSYFGSGDEQYF
NA | NA | TRBJ1-6 | TRBV6-1 | TGTGCCGGGGGGGTCTATAATTCACCCCTCCACTTT | CAGGVYNSPLHF
NA | NA | TRBJ1-6 | TRBV5-5 | TGTGCCAGCAGCTTGGCATGGAGCCTAAAATCACCCCTCCACTTT | CASSLAWSLKSPLHF
few | NA | TRBJ1-1 | TRBV30 | TGTGCCTGGACAAGTTGGTCGGCGGGGCCCACTGAAGCTTTCTTT | CAWTSWSAGPTEAFF
NA | TRBD1 | TRBJ2-2 | TRBV6-5 | TGTGCCAGCAGTTCCACAGGGGTTCCCACCGGGGAGCTGTTTTTT | CASSSTGVPTGELFF
NA | NA | TRBJ1-4 | TRBV28 | TGTGCCAGCAGTTTATGGAGGGGGAACAATGAAAAACTGTTTTTT | CASSLWRGNNEKLFF
NA | TRBD1 | TRBJ1-2 | TRBV30 | TGTGCCTGGAGCCCAGGGGGCAGGGGCTACACCTTC | CAWSPGGRGYTF
NA | NA | TRBJ2-7 | TRBV30 | TGTGCCGCCGTCCGGAGGTCCTACGAGCAGTACTTC | CAAVRRSYEQYF
NA | NA | TRBJ2-6 | TRBV7-2 | TGTGCCAGTAGTGATCCATCTGGGGCCAACGTCCTGACTTTC | CASSDPSGANVLTF
NA | TRBD1 | TRBJ1-1 | TRBV6-5 | TGTGCCAGCAGTTACTTGAGAGGGGGCTTAACGACTGAAGCTTTCTTT | CASSYLRGGLTTEAFF
once | NA | TRBJ1-1 | TRBV25-1 | TGTGCCAGCTCTCCCGACAGTAACACTGAAGCTTTCTTT | CASSPDSNTEAFF
NA | TRBD1 | TRBJ2-6 | TRBV19 | TGTGCCAGTAGGAATAGGGGGCCCTTCTCTGGGGCCAACGTCCTGACTTTC | CASRNRGPFSGANVLTF
NA | TRBD1 | TRBJ2-1 | TRBV4-1 | TGCGCCAGCAGCCAAGTAGGACAGGTTAAGAGATCCAATGAGCAGTTCTTC | CASSQVGQVKRSNEQFF
NA | TRBD1 | TRBJ1-4 | TRBV29-1 | TGCAGCGTCGGGACAGGGAGGACTAATGAAAAACTGTTTTTT | CSVGTGRTNEKLFF
once | TRBD1 | TRBJ1-1 | TRBV27 | TGTGCCAGCAGAGGGGGGACAGGGCGAGGGAACACTGAAGCTTTCTTT | CASRGGTGRGNTEAFF
NA | NA | TRBJ1-6 | TRBV27 | TGTGCCAGCACCCATTATCGGAGGGGCCGCGGGGGGGAGAGATCACCCCTCCACTTT | CASTHYRRGRGGERSPLHF
NA | NA | TRBJ2-3 | TRBV6-6 | TGTGCCAGCAGTTCAGCGGGCGGCACAGATACGCAGTATTTT | CASSSAGGTDTQYF
few | TRBD1 | TRBJ1-6 | TRBV6-5 | TGTGCCAGCAGTTCTGGACAGGGGGCTTCACCCCTCCACTTT | CASSSGQGASPLHF
NA | TRBD1 | TRBJ2-1 | TRBV9 | TGTGCCAGCAGCGTCGACAGGGGGAGGAATGAGCAGTTCTTC | CASSVDRGRNEQFF
NA | NA | TRBJ2-1 | TRBV27 | TGTGCCAGCAGATTTAGGTCCGGGGGTGATGGCTCCTACAATGAGCAGTTCTTC | CASRFRSGGDGSYNEQFF
NA | TRBD2 | TRBJ2-6 | TRBV30 | TGTGCCTGGAGACCCCGGGAGGGGGTGGGGGGGGCCAACGTCCTGACTTTC | CAWRPREGVGGANVLTF
NA | TRBD2 | TRBJ2-3 | TRBV6-5 | TGTGCCAGCAGTTACGAACTAGCGGGGTCCCCAGATACGCAGTATTTT | CASSYELAGSPDTQYF
NA | NA | TRBJ1-4 | TRBV6-5 | TGTGCCAGCAGTTACTCGGCGGCGGGGTCTGTGCTGTTTTTT | CASSYSAAGSVLFF
NA | TRBD1 | TRBJ2-4 | TRBV23-1 | TGCGCCAGCAGTCAACCTAATACAAGGACAGGGAACATTCAGTACTTC | CASSQPNTRTGNIQYF
NA | NA | TRBJ2-3 | TRBV5-4 | TGTGCCAGCAGCTTGGGGGGCGGGGCCGACCCGGATACGCAGTATTTT | CASSLGGGADPDTQYF